This T cell receptor (beta chain) derives from a study of cytomegalovirus exposure and HLA in healthy donors. PCR primers comprised 60 Vbeta and 13 Jbeta primers. Using immunoSEQ multiplex PCR, the repertoire was profiled, and TCRdb retains in-frame clones only, with some absent. Reported are 120,000 or so clones; the ten largest clones contain about 3.5%. The V gene lost 0 bases and the J gene lost 8 bases, with 14 bases spanning the gap. The germline gives CDR1 SGHDT, CDR2 YYEEEE. This CDR3 contains 14 residues. The material sequenced was PBMCs. V is TRBV5-6 and J is TRBJ1-2; D gene uncertain. This TCR came from a young man in good health and CMV-seronegative. DNA of the CDR3: TGTGCCAGCAGCTTGGATTCGGGGAAAAGGGGCTACACCTTC. It is translated as CASSLDSGKRGYTF.